Presented here are 32 T cell receptor beta chains from one specimen sequenced in a study of T cells in Graves' hyperthyroidism and ophthalmopathy. The CDR3 regions of TCR beta were amplified from RNA transcripts. An initial round of RT-PCR targeting the TCR CDR3 relied on the HTBI primer set. MiXCR, run by TCRdb on the multiplex PCR reads, gives a single entry per CDR3 protein. The repertoire holds around 430,000 distinct CDR3 sequences, with more than 13% as singletons. The source material was blood. Receptors were obtained from a young woman with Graves' hyperthyroidism.

This clonotype was recorded at least ten times. V usage is TRBV20-1 and J usage is TRBJ2-1; 9 bases line up with TRBD2. This CDR3 is 17 amino acids long. Germline CDR1 DFQATT, CDR2 SNEGSKA (reference sequence). Unmatched junction bases numbered 12, after V lost 4 bases and J lost 2 bases. CDR3 loop: CSAKDAERGAAYNEQFF. The CDR3 DNA follows: TGCAGTGCTAAGGATGCCGAGCGGGGGGCGGCCTACAATGAGCAGTTCTTC.

This clonotype was picked up many times. The V gene is TRBV6-2 or TRBV6-3, the J gene TRBJ2-7, with D possibly matching TRBD1 (6 bases). Germline V gene sequence: CDR1 MNHEY, CDR2 SVGEGT. This CDR3 spans 17 amino acids. V lost 0 bases and J lost 3, with 18 bases in between. The DNA for the CDR3 is TGTGCCAGCAGTTACTCGAGAGCGGCACAGGGTCTCTACGAGCAGTACTTC. As protein: CASSYSRAAQGLYEQYF.

There are a few counts of this clonotype. The rearrangement uses TRBV5-4 and TRBJ1-2, with TRBD1 identical over 9 bases. Germline values: CDR1 SGHNT, CDR2 YYREEE (reference sequence). With 2 bases clipped from V and 7 bases from J, the junction kept 6 bases outside the gene matches. This CDR3 comprises 14 residues. CDR3 region: CASSFTGGEAGYTF. CDR3 sequence (DNA): TGTGCCAGCAGCTTCACAGGGGGCGAGGCTGGCTACACCTTC.

In this sample, this clonotype turned up a few times. The rearrangement links TRBV7-2 to TRBJ2-1; D perhaps matches TRBD1 (6 bases). This CDR3 region has 17 residues. Trimming removed 0 bases from V and 0 bases from J, with 12 bases in between. In germline, CDR1 is SGHTA, CDR2 FQGNSA. CDR3 region: CASSLAAVDSSYNEQFF. In DNA form, the CDR3 reads TGTGCCAGCAGCTTAGCGGCAGTGGACAGCTCCTACAATGAGCAGTTCTTC.

This clonotype was detected only a few times. CDR3 sequence: CASSLGGTSNGQETQYF. The CDR3, as DNA: TGTGCCAGCAGCCTTGGGGGGACTAGCAATGGCCAAGAGACCCAGTACTTC. The rearrangement joins TRBV3-1 to TRBJ2-5; 9 bases line up with TRBD2. The length of the CDR3 is 17 residues. Germline V gene sequence: CDR1 LGHDT, CDR2 YNNKEL (reference sequence). J lost 1 base, V lost 4 bases, and 10 bases had no gene match.

This clonotype showed up many times. The chain carries TRBV4-1 and TRBJ1-1, with 8 nucleotides matching TRBD1. The CDR3 is 16 residues long. After removal of 0 bases from V and 0 bases from J, the junction contained 3 bases not matched to a gene. CDR1 is MGHRA and CDR2 is YSYEKL in the germline V gene. In DNA form, the CDR3 reads TGCGCCAGCAGCCAAGAGCCGGGACAGGTGAACACTGAAGCTTTCTTT. It is translated as CASSQEPGQVNTEAFF.

This clonotype was counted between two and nine times. The chain is built from TRBV3-1 and TRBJ1-2, with a weak D call TRBD1 (6 bases). The CDR3 consists of 19 residues. Trimming pared 1 base from V and 0 bases from J, leaving 21 bases between. The germline gives CDR1 LGHDT, CDR2 YNNKEL (reference sequence). The CDR3 sequence is CASSQGSTGYGTPNYGYTF. The CDR3 DNA sequence: TGTGCCAGCAGCCAAGGGTCAACAGGGTACGGGACTCCTAACTATGGCTACACCTTC.

This chain connects TRBV6-1 to TRBJ2-5; 12 nucleotides align to TRBD2. The CDR3 extends over 15 amino acids. V lost 5 bases to trimming and J lost 5 bases; unmatched junction nucleotides: 6. The germline V gene has CDR1 MNHNS and CDR2 SASEGT. Here the CDR3 reads CASSQTSGSMETQYF. CDR3 coding DNA: TGTGCCAGCAGTCAGACTAGCGGGAGTATGGAGACCCAGTACTTC.

Ten or more counts support this clonotype. This chain connects TRBV11-2 to TRBJ2-1; unclear D gene. The CDR3 totals 16 residues. Germline V gene lookup returns CDR1 SGHAT and CDR2 FQNNGV. The V end was cut by 1 base, the J end by 1 base, with 11 bases between. The CDR3 protein is CASSLVGRWSYNEQFF. The CDR3 region has the DNA TGTGCCAGCAGCTTAGTCGGTAGGTGGTCCTACAATGAGCAGTTCTTC.

This clonotype came up a few times. This chain connects TRBV6-1 to TRBJ2-5; 8 nucleotides agree with TRBD2. The CDR3 covers 14 residues. Germline-derived CDR1 and CDR2 are MNHNS and SASEGT. V trimming: 7 bases; J trimming: 5 bases; junction bases outside the gene matches: 9. CDR3 sequence reads: CASMRAGGRETQYF. The CDR3 DNA sequence: TGTGCCAGCATGCGGGCGGGAGGCCGGGAGACCCAGTACTTC.

This clonotype has a handful of counts. The chain couples TRBV5-1 to TRBJ2-5; no clear D gene. This CDR3 comprises 14 residues. With 0 bases removed from V and 3 bases from J, the gap between germline ends came to 9 bases. Germline lookup yields CDR1 SGHRS and CDR2 YFSETQ. DNA of the CDR3: TGCGCCAGCAGCTTGGGGCACCTCGAAGAGACCCAGTACTTC. It codes for CASSLGHLEETQYF.

The V gene is TRBV15, the J gene TRBJ1-1; D is possibly TRBD1 (5 bases). CDR3 length: 18 residues. Germline values: CDR1 LNHNV, CDR2 YYDKDF (reference sequence). V lost 3 bases and J 1 base, leaving 21 bases between the germline ends. DNA of the CDR3: TGTGCCACCAGCAGCCCCCCGGGATGGACATACCCGAACACTGAAGCTTTCTTT. Its protein product is CATSSPPGWTYPNTEAFF.

This clonotype was seen repeatedly, ten times or more. V is TRBV6-2 or TRBV6-3 and J is TRBJ1-2; tentative D call: TRBD1 (6 bases). CDR3 length: 15 amino acids. V was shortened by 6 bases and J by 1 base, with 15 bases between the two germline ends. Looked up from germline, CDR1 is MNHEY and CDR2 is SVGEGT. The CDR3 sequence: CASSPPDSSNYGYTF. DNA of the CDR3: TGTGCCAGCAGCCCACCGGACAGTAGTAACTATGGCTACACCTTC.

Only a few counts were recorded for this clonotype. This sequence joins TRBV6-2 or TRBV6-3 and TRBJ2-3, with 12 bases identical to TRBD2. CDR1 and CDR2 from the germline V gene are MNHEY and SVGEGT. Trimming cost V 3 bases and J 4 bases; bases outside gene matches: 8. The CDR3 extends over 17 amino acids. CDR3 sequence: CASSYGRLAGAPDTQYF. In DNA form, the CDR3 reads TGTGCCAGCAGTTATGGGAGACTAGCGGGAGCGCCAGATACGCAGTATTTT.

This clonotype has only a few counts. The chain carries TRBV20-1 and TRBJ2-1; TRBD2 aligns across 8 bases. The CDR3 contains 19 residues. Germline CDR1 reads DFQATT; CDR2 reads SNEGSKA (reference sequence). Trimming removed 4 bases from V and 8 bases from J; junction bases left unmatched: 25. CDR3 residues: CSAIGARRGAGAWWDEQFF. As DNA, the CDR3 is TGCAGTGCTATCGGTGCCCGAAGGGGAGCGGGAGCTTGGTGGGATGAGCAGTTCTTC.

There are many counts of this clonotype. The chain combines TRBV6-1 with TRBJ2-1, with D perhaps TRBD2 (6 bases). Judging by the DNA end, TRBJ2-7 fits better; the J call may be wrong. The germline CDR1 and CDR2 sequences are MNHNS and SASEGT. This CDR3 contains 14 residues. The CDR3 loop is CASTSGTPTQEQYF. CDR3 nucleotide sequence: TGTGCCAGCACCTCCGGGACTCCTACACAGGAGCAGTACTTC.

The genes are TRBV12-3 or TRBV12-4 and TRBJ2-1; 9 bases match TRBD2. This CDR3 contains 15 residues. Trimming took 5 bases from V and 2 from J; bases not matched to a gene: 4. Written as DNA, the CDR3 is TGTGCCAGCAGTGCGGGGGGGGGCGCCTACAATGAGCAGTTCTTC. Residues: CASSAGGGAYNEQFF.

In this sample, this clonotype turned up many times. This sequence joins TRBV7-3 and TRBJ2-4, with D tentatively TRBD1 (5 bases). The CDR3 spans 13 residues. Germline CDR1 SGHTA, CDR2 FQGTGA. V lost 1 base and J lost 8, with 9 bases in between. CDR3 sequence: CASSLRGQDIQYF. As DNA, the CDR3 is TGTGCCAGCAGCTTAAGGGGCCAGGACATTCAGTACTTC.

The sample holds many counts of this clonotype. The chain employs TRBV6-2 or TRBV6-3 and TRBJ2-7, with 10 bases fitting TRBD2. CDR1 and CDR2 from the germline V gene are MNHEY and SVGEGT. The CDR3 contains 15 residues. Germline trimming cut 7 bases from V and 0 bases from J; bases unmatched to any gene: 6. The chain's CDR3 is CASTSGRALSYEQYF. CDR3 DNA: TGTGCCAGCACCAGCGGGAGGGCCCTCTCCTACGAGCAGTACTTC.

This clonotype was seen ten or more times. The rearrangement joins TRBV18 to TRBJ2-5; a weak D match, TRBD1 (5 bases). Trimming left V 6 bases short and J 2 bases short, with 10 bases between. This CDR3 has 13 residues. Per the germline V gene, CDR1 is KGHSH and CDR2 is LQKENI. The CDR3 DNA follows: TGTGCCAGCTCCGCCAACAGGCAAGAGACCCAGTACTTC. Protein: CASSANRQETQYF.

This chain links TRBV5-1 with TRBJ2-7; 9 bases align to TRBD2. There are 15 residues in the CDR3. V was pared by 0 bases and J by 3 bases, with 4 bases of the junction left unmatched. Germline V gives CDR1 SGHRS, CDR2 YFSETQ. In DNA form, the CDR3 reads TGCGCCAGCAGCTTGGAGAGTAGCGGGAGCTACGAGCAGTACTTC. Its protein product is CASSLESSGSYEQYF.

The chain has TRBV5-1 and TRBJ2-7; D remains unclear. Looked up from germline, CDR1 is SGHRS and CDR2 is YFSETQ. CDR3 length equals 14 residues. The V and J ends lost 4 bases and 5 bases respectively, with 16 bases between them. CDR3 amino acids: CASSPPGLKNEQYF. Written as DNA, the CDR3 is TGCGCCAGCAGCCCCCCGGGCCTCAAGAACGAGCAGTACTTC.

As for this clonotype: This clone may be a read error of a much larger clone one base away. The chain recombines TRBV7-9 with TRBJ2-1; D uncertain. Germline CDR1 is SEHNR and CDR2 is FQNEAQ (reference sequence). The length of the CDR3 is 15 residues. The CDR3 here is CASGLVAVAYNEQFF. In DNA, the CDR3 is TGTGCCAGCGGCTTAGTGGCAGTAGCCTACAATGAGCAGTTCTTC.

This clonotype was observed a handful of times. The chain joins TRBV20-1 to TRBJ2-7, with 10 bases matching TRBD2. CDR3 size: 21 residues. Germline loops: CDR1 DFQATT, CDR2 SNEGSKA (reference sequence). V was clipped by 0 bases and J by 4 bases; unmatched bases: 24. The CDR3 sequence: CSARDRLDRVGASGSMYEQYF. The DNA for the CDR3 is TGCAGTGCTAGAGATCGATTGGACAGGGTAGGCGCTAGCGGGAGTATGTACGAGCAGTACTTC.

About this clonotype: The junction departs from germline at one end; a sequencing error may be responsible. This chain uses TRBV5-1 with TRBJ2-1; TRBD2 agrees at 9 bases. This CDR3 is 16 amino acids long. Germline-derived CDR1 and CDR2 are SGHRS and YFSETQ. The CDR3 loop reads CASNLESGRPYNEQFF. The CDR3 DNA is TGCGCCAGCAACTTGGAAAGCGGGAGGCCCTACAATGAGCAGTTCTTC.

Ten or more counts support this clonotype. The gene calls are TRBV5-1 and TRBJ2-3, with D unclear. The CDR3 covers 13 residues. The V and J ends lost 1 base and 2 bases respectively, with 5 bases between them. CDR1 is SGHRS and CDR2 is YFSETQ in the germline V gene. In DNA form, the CDR3 reads TGCGCCAGCAGCTTGACAGCCACAGATACGCAGTATTTT. It encodes CASSLTATDTQYF.

Only a few counts were recorded for this clonotype. The CDR3 bases are TGTGCCAGCAGCGTAACCGACTACGAGCAGTACTTC. This codes for CASSVTDYEQYF. The gene calls are TRBV9 and TRBJ2-7, with unresolved D. CDR1 and CDR2 from the germline V gene are SGDLS and YYNGEE. Trimming shortened V by 1 base and J by 3 bases, and 5 bases separated the two germline ends. CDR3 length: 12 amino acids.

The chain links TRBV20-1 to TRBJ2-7; 8 bases align to TRBD1. The CDR3 is 13 residues long. Germline values: CDR1 DFQATT, CDR2 SNEGSKA (reference sequence). J gave up 4 bases and V 7 bases, and 9 bases lay outside the gene matches. CDR3 nucleotides: TGCAGTGAAAGACAGGGGAAAGGGTACGAGCAGTACTTC. Its translation: CSERQGKGYEQYF.

CDR3 sequence: CASSQDLLGVGTDTQYF. Written as DNA, the CDR3 is TGCGCCAGCAGCCAAGATTTGCTCGGGGTTGGGACAGATACGCAGTATTTT. The chain is built from TRBV4-1 and TRBJ2-3; the D gene is possibly TRBD2 (5 bases). The V and J ends lost 0 bases and 3 bases respectively, with 16 bases between them. The CDR3 spans 17 residues. Per germline, CDR1 MGHRA and CDR2 YSYEKL.

This clonotype showed up just a few times. This sequence joins TRBV29-1 and TRBJ2-5; 7 nucleotides agree with TRBD2. The V and J ends lost 5 bases and 5 bases, in that order; junction bases with no gene match: 14. The CDR3 runs to 15 residues. CDR1 SQVTM and CDR2 ANQGSEA come from the germline V gene. CDR3 region: CSVQMTSYYRETQYF. CDR3 nucleotides: TGCAGCGTTCAGATGACTAGCTATTATAGGGAGACCCAGTACTTC. Variable domain in full (rest from reference TRBV29-1 and TRBJ2-5): SAVISQKPSRDICQRGTSLTIQCQVDSQVTMMFWYRQQPGQSLTLIATANQGSEATYESGFVIDKFPISRPNLTFSTLTVSNMSPEDSSIYLCSVQMTSYYRETQYFGPGTRLLVL.

As for this clonotype: This may arise from a read error, as a much more abundant clone is one base away. This rearrangement joins TRBV27 to TRBJ2-3, with D perhaps being TRBD1 or TRBD2 (7 bases each). The V end lost 5 bases, the J end lost 3 bases, and 27 bases lay between the germline ends. The CDR3 has 19 amino acids. CDR1 and CDR2 from the germline V gene are MNHEY and SMNVEV (reference sequence). The CDR3 is CASSGNRGPQREVTDTQYF. The CDR3 nucleotides are TGTGCCAGCAGTGGCAACAGGGGCCCGCAGCGGGAAGTGACAGATACGCAGTATTTT.

This clonotype was seen many times. V gene TRBV2 combines with J gene TRBJ1-1; no clear D. Germline-derived CDR1 and CDR2 are SNHLY and FYNNEI. The CDR3 sequence is 15 residues long. Deletions cut 7 bases from V and 4 bases from J, with 19 bases between. The CDR3 coding sequence is TGTGCCAGCACGGCCAGAATTCAAGGAGGCACTGAAGCTTTCTTT. Translation: CASTARIQGGTEAFF.